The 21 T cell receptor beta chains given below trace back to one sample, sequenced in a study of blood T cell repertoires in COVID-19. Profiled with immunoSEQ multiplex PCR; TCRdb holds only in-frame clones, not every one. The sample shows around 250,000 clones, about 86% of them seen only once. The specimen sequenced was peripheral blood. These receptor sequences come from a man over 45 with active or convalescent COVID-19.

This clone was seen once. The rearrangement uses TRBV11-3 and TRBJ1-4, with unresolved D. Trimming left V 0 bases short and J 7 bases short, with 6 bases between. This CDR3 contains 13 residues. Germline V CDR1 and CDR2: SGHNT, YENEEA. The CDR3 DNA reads TGTGCCAGCAGCTTAGATCACGGTGAAAAACTGTTTTTT. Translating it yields CASSLDHGEKLFF.

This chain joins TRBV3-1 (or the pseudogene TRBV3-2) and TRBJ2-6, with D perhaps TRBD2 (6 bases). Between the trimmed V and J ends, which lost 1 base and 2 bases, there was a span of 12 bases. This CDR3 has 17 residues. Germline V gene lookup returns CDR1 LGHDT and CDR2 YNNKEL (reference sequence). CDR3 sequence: CASSQVYGGTGANVLTF. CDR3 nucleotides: TGTGCCAGCAGCCAAGTATACGGGGGTACTGGGGCCAACGTCCTGACTTTC.

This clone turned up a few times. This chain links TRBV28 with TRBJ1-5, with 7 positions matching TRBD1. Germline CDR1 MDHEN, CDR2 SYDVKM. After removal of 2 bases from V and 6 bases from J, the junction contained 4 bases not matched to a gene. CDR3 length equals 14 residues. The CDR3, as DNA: TGTGCCAGCAGTTTAAAGGGGGCAAGTCAGCCCCAGCATTTT. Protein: CASSLKGASQPQHF.

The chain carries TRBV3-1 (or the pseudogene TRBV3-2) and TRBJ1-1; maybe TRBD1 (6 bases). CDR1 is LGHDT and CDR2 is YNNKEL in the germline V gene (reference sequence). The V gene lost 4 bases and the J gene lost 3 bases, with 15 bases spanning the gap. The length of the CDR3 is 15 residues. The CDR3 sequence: CASSRTQGTDTEAFF. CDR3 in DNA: TGTGCCAGCAGCCGAACACAGGGTACGGACACTGAAGCTTTCTTT.

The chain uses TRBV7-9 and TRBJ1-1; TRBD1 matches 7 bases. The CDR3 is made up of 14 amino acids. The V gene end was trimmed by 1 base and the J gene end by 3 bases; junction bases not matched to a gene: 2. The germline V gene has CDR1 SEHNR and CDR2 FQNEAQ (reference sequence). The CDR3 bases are TGTGCCAGCAGCTTAGAGGGGGCGGACACTGAAGCTTTCTTT. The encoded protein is CASSLEGADTEAFF. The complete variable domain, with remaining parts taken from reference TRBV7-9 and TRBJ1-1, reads DTGVSQNPRHKITKRGQNVTFRCDPISEHNRLYWYRQTLGQGPEFLTYFQNEAQLEKSRLLSDRFSAERPKGSFSTLEIQRTEQGDSAMYLCASSLEGADTEAFFGQGTRLTVV.

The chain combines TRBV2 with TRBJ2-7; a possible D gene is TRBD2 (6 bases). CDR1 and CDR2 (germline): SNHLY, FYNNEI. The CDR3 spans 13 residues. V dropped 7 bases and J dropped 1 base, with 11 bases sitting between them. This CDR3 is CASMWGVSYEQYF. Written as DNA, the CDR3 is TGTGCCAGCATGTGGGGGGTTTCCTACGAGCAGTACTTC. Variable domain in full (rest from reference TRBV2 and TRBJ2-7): EPEVTQTPSHQVTQMGQEVILRCVPISNHLYFYWYRQILGQKVEFLVSFYNNEISEKSEIFDDQFSVERPDGSNFTLKIRSTKLEDSAMYFCASMWGVSYEQYFGPGTRLTVT.

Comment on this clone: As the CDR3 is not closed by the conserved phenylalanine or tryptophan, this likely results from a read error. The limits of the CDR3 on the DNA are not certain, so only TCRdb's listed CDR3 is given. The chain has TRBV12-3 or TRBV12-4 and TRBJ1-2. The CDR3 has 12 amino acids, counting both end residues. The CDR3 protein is CASSLSRGLTLI.

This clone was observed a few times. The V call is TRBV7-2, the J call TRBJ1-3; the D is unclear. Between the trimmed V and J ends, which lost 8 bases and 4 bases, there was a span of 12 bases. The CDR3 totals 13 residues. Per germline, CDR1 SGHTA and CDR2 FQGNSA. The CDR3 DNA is TGTGCCAGCGCCACATCTCAGGGAAACACCATATATTTT. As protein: CASATSQGNTIYF.

The CDR3 DNA follows: TGTGCCAGCAGCTTAATGCGGGGCCTCAAGGGCAATGAGCAGTTCTTC. Translation: CASSLMRGLKGNEQFF. V and J are TRBV7-9 and TRBJ2-1; TRBD2 might be the D (6 bases). The V end was cut by 2 bases, the J end by 6 bases, with 17 bases between. The CDR3 spans 16 residues. CDR1 SEHNR and CDR2 FQNEAQ come from the germline V gene (reference sequence).

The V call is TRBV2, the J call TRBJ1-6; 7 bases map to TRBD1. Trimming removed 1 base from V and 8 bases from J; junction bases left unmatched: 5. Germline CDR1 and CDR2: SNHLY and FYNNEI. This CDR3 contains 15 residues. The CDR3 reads CASSEGDRLYSPLHF. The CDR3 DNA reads TGTGCCAGCAGTGAAGGGGACAGACTTTATTCACCCCTCCACTTT.

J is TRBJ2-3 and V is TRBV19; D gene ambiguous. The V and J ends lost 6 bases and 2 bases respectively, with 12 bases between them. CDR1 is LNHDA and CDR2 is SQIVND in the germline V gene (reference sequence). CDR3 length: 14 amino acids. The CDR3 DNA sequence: TGTGCCAGTAGACTCGGGTTTTCCACAGATACGCAGTATTTT. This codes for CASRLGFSTDTQYF.

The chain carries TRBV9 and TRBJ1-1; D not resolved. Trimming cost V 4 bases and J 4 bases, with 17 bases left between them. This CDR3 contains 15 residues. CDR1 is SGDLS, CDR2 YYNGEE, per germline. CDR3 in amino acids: CASSIRPGGGTEAFF. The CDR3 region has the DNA TGTGCCAGCAGCATAAGGCCCGGAGGAGGCACTGAAGCTTTCTTT.

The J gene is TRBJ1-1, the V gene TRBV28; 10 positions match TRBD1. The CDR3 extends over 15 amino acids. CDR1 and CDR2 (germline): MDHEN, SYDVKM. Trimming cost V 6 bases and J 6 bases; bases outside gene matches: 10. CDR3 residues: CASSPTGGALAEAFF. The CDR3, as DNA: TGTGCCAGCAGCCCGACAGGGGGCGCGCTCGCTGAAGCTTTCTTT.

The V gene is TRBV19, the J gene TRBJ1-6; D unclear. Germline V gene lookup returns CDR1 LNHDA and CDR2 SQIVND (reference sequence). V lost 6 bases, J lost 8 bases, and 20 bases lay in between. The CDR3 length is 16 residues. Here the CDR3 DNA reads TGTGCCAGTAGAAGAGAAAGAAAGTTTGAGGATTCACCCCTCCACTTT. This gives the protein CASRRERKFEDSPLHF.

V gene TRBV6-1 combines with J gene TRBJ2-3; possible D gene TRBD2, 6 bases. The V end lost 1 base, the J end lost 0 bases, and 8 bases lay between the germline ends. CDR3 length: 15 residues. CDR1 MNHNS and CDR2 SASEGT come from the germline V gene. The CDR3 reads CASSEGGLSTDTQYF. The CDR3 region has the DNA TGTGCCAGCAGTGAAGGGGGACTCAGCACAGATACGCAGTATTTT.

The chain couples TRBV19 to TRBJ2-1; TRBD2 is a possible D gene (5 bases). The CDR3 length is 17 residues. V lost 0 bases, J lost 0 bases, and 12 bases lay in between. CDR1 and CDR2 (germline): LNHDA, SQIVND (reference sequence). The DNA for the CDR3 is TGTGCCAGTAGTATAGATCCGGGATTTCCCTCCTACAATGAGCAGTTCTTC. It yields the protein CASSIDPGFPSYNEQFF. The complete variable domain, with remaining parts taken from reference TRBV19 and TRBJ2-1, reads DGGITQSPKYLFRKEGQNVTLSCEQNLNHDAMYWYRQDPGQGLRLIYYSQIVNDFQKGDIAEGYSVSREKKESFPLTVTSAQKNPTAFYLCASSIDPGFPSYNEQFFGPGTRLTVL.

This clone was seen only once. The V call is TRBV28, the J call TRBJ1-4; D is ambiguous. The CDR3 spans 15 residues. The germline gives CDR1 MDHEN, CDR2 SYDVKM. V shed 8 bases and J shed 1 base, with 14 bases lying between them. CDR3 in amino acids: CASSGWARTNEKLFF. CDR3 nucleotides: TGTGCCAGCTCTGGTTGGGCGAGAACTAATGAAAAACTGTTTTTT. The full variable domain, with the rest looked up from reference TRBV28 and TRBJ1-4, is DVKVTQSSRYLVKRTGEKVFLECVQDMDHENMFWYRQDPGLGLRLIYFSYDVKMKEKGDIPEGYSVSREKKERFSLILESASTNQTSMYLCASSGWARTNEKLFFGSGTQLSVL.

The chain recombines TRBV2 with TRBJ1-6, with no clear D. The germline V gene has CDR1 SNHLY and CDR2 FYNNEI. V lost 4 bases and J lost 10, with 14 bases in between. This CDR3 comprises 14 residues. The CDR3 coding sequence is TGTGCCAGCAGTGGTAGTCGGGAGACCTCACCCCTCCACTTT. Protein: CASSGSRETSPLHF.

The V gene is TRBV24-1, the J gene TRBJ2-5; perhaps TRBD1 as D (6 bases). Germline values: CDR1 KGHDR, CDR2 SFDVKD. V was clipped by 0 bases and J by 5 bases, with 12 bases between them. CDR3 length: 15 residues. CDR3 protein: CATSDLQGQGETQYF. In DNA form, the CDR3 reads TGTGCCACCAGTGATTTGCAGGGGCAGGGGGAGACCCAGTACTTC.

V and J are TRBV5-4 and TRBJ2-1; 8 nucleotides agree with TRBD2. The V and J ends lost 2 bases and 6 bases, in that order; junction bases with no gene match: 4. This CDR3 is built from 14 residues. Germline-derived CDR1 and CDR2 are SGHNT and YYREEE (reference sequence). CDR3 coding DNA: TGTGCCAGCAGCTTTACCGCGGGGGGCAATGAGCAGTTCTTC. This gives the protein CASSFTAGGNEQFF.

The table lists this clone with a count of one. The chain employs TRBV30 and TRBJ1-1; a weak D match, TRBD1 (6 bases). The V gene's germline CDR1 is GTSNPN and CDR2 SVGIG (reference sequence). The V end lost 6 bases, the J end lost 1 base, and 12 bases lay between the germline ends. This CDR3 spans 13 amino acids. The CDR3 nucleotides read TGTGCCTGTACGACGACAGGGAACACTGAAGCTTTCTTT. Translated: CACTTTGNTEAFF.